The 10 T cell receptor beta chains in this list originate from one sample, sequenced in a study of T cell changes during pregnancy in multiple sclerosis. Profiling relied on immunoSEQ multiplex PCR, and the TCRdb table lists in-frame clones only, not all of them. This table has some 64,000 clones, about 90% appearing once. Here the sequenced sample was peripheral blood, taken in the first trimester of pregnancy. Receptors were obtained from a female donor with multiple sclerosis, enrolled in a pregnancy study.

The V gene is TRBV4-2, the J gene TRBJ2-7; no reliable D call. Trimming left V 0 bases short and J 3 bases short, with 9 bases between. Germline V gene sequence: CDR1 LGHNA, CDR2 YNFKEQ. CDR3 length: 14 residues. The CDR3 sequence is CASSQDRQNYEQYF. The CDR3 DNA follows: TGTGCCAGCAGCCAAGATCGTCAGAACTACGAGCAGTACTTC.

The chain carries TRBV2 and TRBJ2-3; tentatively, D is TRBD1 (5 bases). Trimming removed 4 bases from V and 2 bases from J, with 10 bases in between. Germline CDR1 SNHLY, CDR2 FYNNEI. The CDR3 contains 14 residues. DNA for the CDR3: TGTGCCAGCAGTGGACAGACTTACACAGATACGCAGTATTTT. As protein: CASSGQTYTDTQYF.

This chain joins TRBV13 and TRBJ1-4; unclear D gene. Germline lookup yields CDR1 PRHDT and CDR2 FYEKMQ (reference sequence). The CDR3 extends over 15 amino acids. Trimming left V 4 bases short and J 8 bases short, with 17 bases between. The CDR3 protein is CASSSTATQREKLFF. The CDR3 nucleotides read TGTGCCAGCAGCTCGACGGCCACCCAGCGGGAAAAACTGTTTTTT.

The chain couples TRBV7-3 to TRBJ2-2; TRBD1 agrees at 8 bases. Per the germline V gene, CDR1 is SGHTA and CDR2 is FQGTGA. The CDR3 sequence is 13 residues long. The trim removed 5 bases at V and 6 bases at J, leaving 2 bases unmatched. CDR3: CASSPRGPGELFF. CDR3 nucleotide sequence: TGTGCCAGCAGCCCCAGGGGGCCCGGGGAGCTGTTTTTT.

For the CDR3, the DNA is TGTGCCAGCAGTTACGAGGGACACCCCTCCTACGAGCAGTACTTC. Residues: CASSYEGHPSYEQYF. The rearrangement joins TRBV6-5 to TRBJ2-7, with D possibly TRBD1 on 6 matching bases. CDR3 length equals 15 residues. V lost 2 bases and J 0 bases, leaving 11 bases between the germline ends. Germline lookup yields CDR1 MNHEY and CDR2 SVGAGI.

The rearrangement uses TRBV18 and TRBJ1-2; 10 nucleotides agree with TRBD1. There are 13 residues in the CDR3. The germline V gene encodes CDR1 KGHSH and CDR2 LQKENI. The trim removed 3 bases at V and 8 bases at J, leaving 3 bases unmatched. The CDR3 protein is CASSPGTGVGYTF. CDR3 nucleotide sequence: TGTGCCAGCTCACCGGGGACAGGGGTCGGCTACACCTTC.

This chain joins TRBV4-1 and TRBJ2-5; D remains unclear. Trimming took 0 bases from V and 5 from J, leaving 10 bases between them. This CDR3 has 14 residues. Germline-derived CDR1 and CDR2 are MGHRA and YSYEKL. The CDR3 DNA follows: TGCGCCAGCAGCCAAGACCTTCAGATGGAGACCCAGTACTTC. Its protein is CASSQDLQMETQYF.

The CDR3 nucleotides are TGCAGCGTTGGACTAGCGGGACCCAGCTCCTACAATGAGCAGTTCTTC. It codes for CSVGLAGPSSYNEQFF. The chain has TRBV29-1 and TRBJ2-1; TRBD2 matches at 11 bases. The CDR3 sequence is 16 residues long. V gave up 4 bases and J gave up 0 bases; unmatched junction bases: 5. In germline, CDR1 is SQVTM, CDR2 ANQGSEA.

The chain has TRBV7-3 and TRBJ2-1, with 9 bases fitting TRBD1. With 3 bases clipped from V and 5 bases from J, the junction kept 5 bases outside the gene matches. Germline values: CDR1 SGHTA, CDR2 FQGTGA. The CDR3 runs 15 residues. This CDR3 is CASSFLGQGNNEQFF. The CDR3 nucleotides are TGTGCCAGCAGCTTCCTGGGACAGGGTAACAATGAGCAGTTCTTC.

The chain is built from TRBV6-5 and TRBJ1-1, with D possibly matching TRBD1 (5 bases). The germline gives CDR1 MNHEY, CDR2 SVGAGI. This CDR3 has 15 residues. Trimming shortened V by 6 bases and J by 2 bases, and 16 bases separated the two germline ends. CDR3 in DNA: TGTGCCAGCAGCCTAGGGAGGGGCTTAAACACTGAAGCTTTCTTT. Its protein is CASSLGRGLNTEAFF.